Listed below are T cell receptor beta chains from one sample, sequenced in a study of T-cell memory formation after mild COVID-19. TCRdb reprocessed the 5' RACE reads with MiXCR, giving one entry per CDR3 protein. Here the sample spans 350,000 to 500,000 distinct CDR3 sequences, about 19% being singletons. The material sequenced was PBMCs or a T cell subset sorted from them (not recorded which). Every receptor here comes from an adult woman who had mild COVID-19 (a few samples of this study predate the infection). Cell type and time point are not known. Both conserved end residues are trimmed from each CDR3.

>TRBJ1-5|TRBV25-1
ASSDMGNGDNQPQH
>TRBJ2-4|TRBV4-1
ASSQDSQRMAIQY
>TRBJ2-1|TRBV12-3/TRBV12-4
ASSLGTGPSIGYEQF
>TRBJ1-2|TRBV6-5
ASTLPPGVKVGYT
>TRBJ2-1|TRBV18
ASSPPLGLAGAPSYNEQF
>TRBJ1-5|TRBV24-1
ATSESGTLGPQH
>TRBJ2-7|TRBV5-1
ASSSGGIWTYEQY
>TRBJ1-2|TRBV15
ATSRGEGGGYGYT
>TRBJ2-1|TRBV5-1
ASSFGTSSNEQF
>TRBJ2-3|TRBV29-1
SVSRGPGDTQY
>TRBJ2-7|TRBV20-1
SARRGAPYEQY
>TRBJ2-5|TRBV6-2/TRBV6-3
ASSWGTLASVPETQY
>TRBJ2-5|TRBV13
ASSPYPGQGAQETQY
>TRBJ2-6|TRBV24-1
ATSDPDGSGANVLT
>TRBJ2-6|TRBV24-1
ATRQGPSGVLT
>TRBJ2-1|TRBV5-6
ASSSYGTGRNEQF
>TRBJ1-1|TRBV11-3
ASSLSQLNTEAF
>TRBJ1-2|TRBV12-3/TRBV12-4
ASSYLVQNYGYT